This T cell receptor (beta chain) was sequenced in a study of T cells in women clearing cervical HPV infection. Data came from immunoSEQ multiplex PCR; TCRdb stores just in-frame clones and leaves some out. This sample contains fewer than 50,000 clones. Study-wide points: CIN3+ cases had significantly higher TCR richness than controls; evenness did not differ.

About this clone: As yet, its antigen is unknown. The read comes to an end 3 residues before the CDR3 does, leaving the germline J gene to fill in the end.

The CDR3 loop spans 15 amino acids. Looked up from germline, CDR1 is LNHDA and CDR2 is SQIVND (reference sequence). This sequence was found in a woman between 18 and 75 years old with a cervical HPV16 infection that either progressed to CIN3+ or cleared (not recorded which). The V gene is TRBV19, the J gene TRBJ1-2; TRBD1 might be the D (5 bases). The specimen was blood buffy coat. The DNA read from the CDR3 is TGTGCCAGTAGTCCCCAAGAAACCCATTCAGGGGGC. Protein sequence: CASSPQETHSGG. The entire CDR3 sequence reads CASSPQETHSGGYTF.